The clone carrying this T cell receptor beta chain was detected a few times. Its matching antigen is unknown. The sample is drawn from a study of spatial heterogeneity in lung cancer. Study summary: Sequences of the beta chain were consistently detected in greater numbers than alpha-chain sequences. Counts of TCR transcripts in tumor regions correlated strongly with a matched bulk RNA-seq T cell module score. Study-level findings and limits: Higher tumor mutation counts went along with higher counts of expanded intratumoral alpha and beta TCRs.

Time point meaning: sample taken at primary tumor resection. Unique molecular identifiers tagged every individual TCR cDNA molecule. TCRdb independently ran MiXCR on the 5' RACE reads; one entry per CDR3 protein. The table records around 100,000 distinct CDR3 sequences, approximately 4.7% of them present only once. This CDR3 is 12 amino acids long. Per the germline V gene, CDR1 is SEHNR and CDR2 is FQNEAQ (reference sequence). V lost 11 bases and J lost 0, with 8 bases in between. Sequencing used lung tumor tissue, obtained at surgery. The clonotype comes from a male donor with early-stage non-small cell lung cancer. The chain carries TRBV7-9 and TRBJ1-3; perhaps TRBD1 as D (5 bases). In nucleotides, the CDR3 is TGTGCCGGGGGGTCCTCTGGAAACACCATATATTTT. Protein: CAGGSSGNTIYF.